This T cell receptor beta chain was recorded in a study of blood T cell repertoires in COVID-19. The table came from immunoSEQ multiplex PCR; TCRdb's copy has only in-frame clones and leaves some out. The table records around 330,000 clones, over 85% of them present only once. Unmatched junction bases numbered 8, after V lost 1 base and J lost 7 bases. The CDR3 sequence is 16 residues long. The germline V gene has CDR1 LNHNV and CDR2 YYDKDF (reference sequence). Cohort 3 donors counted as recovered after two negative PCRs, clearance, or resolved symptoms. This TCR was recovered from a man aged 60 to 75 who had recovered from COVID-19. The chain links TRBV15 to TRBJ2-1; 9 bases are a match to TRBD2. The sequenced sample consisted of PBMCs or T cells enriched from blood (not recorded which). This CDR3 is CATSRGGGRAQNEQFF. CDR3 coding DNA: TGTGCCACCAGCAGAGGTGGCGGGAGGGCCCAGAATGAGCAGTTCTTC.